This TCR beta chain was recovered during a study of shared clonotypes between healthy human individuals. For this clone: Its antigen is undetermined. A clone one base away is much larger, so this may be a read error.

Into CD45RA+ naive and CD45RA-negative memory subsets, the CD4+ cells were split. Clones were sequenced by immunoSEQ multiplex PCR, and TCRdb holds only the in-frame ones, with some missing. Here the sample spans about 700,000 clones, approximately 74% being singletons. Study results and caveats: Unshared clonotypes carried lower generation probabilities than those common to all four donors. What naive subsets generally showed was a larger estimated richness than memory subsets showed.

Trimming took 0 bases from V and 2 from J, leaving 5 bases between them. Germline CDR1 and CDR2: LGHNA and YNFKEQ. The CDR3 is 14 amino acids. The sample was memory CD4+ T cells sorted from blood. Subset reported: CD45RA-negative fraction. The clonotype comes from a woman in her thirties in good health. The rearrangement joins TRBV4-2 to TRBJ1-5, with D uncertain. The CDR3 region has the DNA TGTGCCAGCAGCCAAGATCAGGGCAATCAGCCCCAGCATTTT. Protein sequence: CASSQDQGNQPQHF.